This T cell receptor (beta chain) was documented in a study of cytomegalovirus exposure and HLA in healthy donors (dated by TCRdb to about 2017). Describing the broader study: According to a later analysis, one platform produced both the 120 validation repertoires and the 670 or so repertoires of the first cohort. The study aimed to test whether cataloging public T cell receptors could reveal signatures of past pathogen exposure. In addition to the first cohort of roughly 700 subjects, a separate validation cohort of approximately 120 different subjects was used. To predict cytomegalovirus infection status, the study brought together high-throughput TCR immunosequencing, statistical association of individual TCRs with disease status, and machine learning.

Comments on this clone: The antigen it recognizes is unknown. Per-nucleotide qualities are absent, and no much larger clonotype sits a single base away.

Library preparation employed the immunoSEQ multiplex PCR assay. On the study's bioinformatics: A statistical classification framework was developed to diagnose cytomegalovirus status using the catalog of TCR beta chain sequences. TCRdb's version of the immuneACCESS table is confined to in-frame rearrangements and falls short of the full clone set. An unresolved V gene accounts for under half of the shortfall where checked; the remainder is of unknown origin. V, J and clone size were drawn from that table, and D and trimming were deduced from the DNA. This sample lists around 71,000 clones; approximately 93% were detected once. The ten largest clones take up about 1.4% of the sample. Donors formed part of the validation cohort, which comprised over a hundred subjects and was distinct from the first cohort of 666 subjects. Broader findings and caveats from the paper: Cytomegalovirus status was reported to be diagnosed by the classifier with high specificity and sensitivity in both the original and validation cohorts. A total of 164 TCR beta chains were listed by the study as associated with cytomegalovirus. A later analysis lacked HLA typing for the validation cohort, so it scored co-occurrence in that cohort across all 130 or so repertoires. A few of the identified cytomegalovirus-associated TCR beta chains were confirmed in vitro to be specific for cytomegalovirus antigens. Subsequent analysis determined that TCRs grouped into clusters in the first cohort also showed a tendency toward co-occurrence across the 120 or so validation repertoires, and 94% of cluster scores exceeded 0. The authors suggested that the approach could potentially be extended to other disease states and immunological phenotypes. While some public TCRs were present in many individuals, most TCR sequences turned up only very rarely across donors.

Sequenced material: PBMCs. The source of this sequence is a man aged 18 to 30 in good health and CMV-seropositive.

The nucleotide sequence is TGTGCCACCAGTCCGGGACAGGGATACAATGAGCAGTTCTTC. Translated, it gives CATSPGQGYNEQFF. The V gene is TRBV15 and the J gene is TRBJ2-1, and 9 junctional nucleotides match TRBD1. Ends trimmed: V by 6 bases, J by 4 bases; bases unmatched to a gene: 4. The CDR3 starts with the cysteine, ends with the phenylalanine, and has 14 residues. The kept DNA is CDR3 alone, 42 bases in frame from the first base. Via the germline V gene (reference sequence), CDR1 is LNHNV and CDR2 YYDKDF.